This T cell receptor beta chain is drawn from a study of cytomegalovirus exposure and HLA in healthy donors. Use of 60 Vbeta and 13 Jbeta primers characterized the PCR. Assay: immunoSEQ multiplex PCR; the TCRdb copy retains only in-frame clones and omits some. Of about 140,000 clones listed, 60% to 80% were seen once; the top ten hold around 3.7%. The receptor comes from a male donor in good health and CMV-seronegative. Sequencing used PBMCs.

The CDR3 DNA sequence: TGTGCCAGCTCACCAGCTAGCTACGAGCAGTACTTC. Its protein product is CASSPASYEQYF. This sequence joins TRBV18 and TRBJ2-7, with D unresolved. Germline CDR1 and CDR2: KGHSH and LQKENI. V lost 2 bases to trimming and J lost 3 bases, with 5 bases between them. This CDR3 has 12 amino acids.